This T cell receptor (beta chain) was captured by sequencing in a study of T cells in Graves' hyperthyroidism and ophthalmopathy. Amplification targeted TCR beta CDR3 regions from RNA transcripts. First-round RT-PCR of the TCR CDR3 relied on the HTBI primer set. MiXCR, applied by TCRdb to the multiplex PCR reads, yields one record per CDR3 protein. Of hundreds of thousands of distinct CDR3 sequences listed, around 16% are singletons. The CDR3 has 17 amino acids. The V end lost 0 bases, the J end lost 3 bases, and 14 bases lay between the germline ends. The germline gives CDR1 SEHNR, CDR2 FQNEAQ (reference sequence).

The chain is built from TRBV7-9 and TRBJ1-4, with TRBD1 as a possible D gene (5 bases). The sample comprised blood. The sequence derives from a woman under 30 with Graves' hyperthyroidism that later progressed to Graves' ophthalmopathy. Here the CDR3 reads CASSLAGGRGANEKLFF. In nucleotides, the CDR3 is TGTGCCAGCAGCTTAGCGGGGGGTAGAGGAGCTAATGAAAAACTGTTTTTT.